The rows below give T cell receptor beta chains drawn from one sample of a study of cytomegalovirus exposure and HLA in healthy donors. Sequenced by immunoSEQ multiplex PCR; TCRdb stores in-frame clones only, minus some. The table has 150,000 to 200,000 clones, roughly 80% seen once. Sequences were obtained from PBMCs. These TCRs come from a female donor in good health and CMV-seronegative. Both conserved end residues are part of each CDR3. The D gene is left open where the match is weak. Part of the rows lack a size; the others show once, few, many or a class for expanded clones.

V gene	CDR3 length	clone size	D gene	J gene	CDR3 DNA	CDR3 protein
TRBV6-5	16	-	TRBD2	TRBJ2-3	TGTGCCAGCAGTTTGCAGCGGGGGGGCCAGAGAGATACGCAGTATTTT	CASSLQRGGQRDTQYF
TRBV9	13	-	TRBD1	TRBJ1-5	TGTGCCAGCAGCATGGGACAGGGACAGCCCCAGCATTTT	CASSMGQGQPQHF
TRBV30	14	-	-	TRBJ1-2	TGTGCCTGGAGTGTACCCGGGAGGGTGCGGGGCTACACCTTC	CAWSVPGRVRGYTF
TRBV10-3	14	-	TRBD2	TRBJ2-1	TGTGCCATCAGTGATCTAGCGGAGAACAATGAGCAGTTCTTC	CAISDLAENNEQFF
TRBV2	15	once	-	TRBJ1-5	TGTGCCAGCACCGATCGAGGGGGAAGAGGTCAGCCCCAGCATTTT	CASTDRGGRGQPQHF
TRBV6-1	14	-	-	TRBJ2-2	TGTGCCAGCAGAGGGGCAGGGCTCACCGGGGAGCTGTTTTTT	CASRGAGLTGELFF
TRBV5-1	14	-	TRBD1	TRBJ1-2	TGCGCCAGCACTAGGGCAGGGGGTGGCTATGGCTACACCTTC	CASTRAGGGYGYTF
TRBV7-9	12	-	-	TRBJ1-3	TGTGCCAGCAGCTTAGACTCCCACACCATATATTTT	CASSLDSHTIYF
TRBV9	17	-	TRBD1	TRBJ1-4	TGTGCCAGCAGCGTAGGACAGGGTCTGGGCGATGGTGAAAAACTGTTTTTT	CASSVGQGLGDGEKLFF
TRBV5-6	16	-	-	TRBJ1-6	TGTGCCAGCAGCTACCGAAGACAGACGGGTAATTCACCCCTCCACTTT	CASSYRRQTGNSPLHF
TRBV14	14	-	TRBD1	TRBJ1-2	TGTGCCAGCAGCCGGGACTACAGGGGGTATGGCTACACCTTC	CASSRDYRGYGYTF
TRBV6-1	13	-	TRBD1	TRBJ1-5	TGTGCCAGCAGTGAGGACAGGAGCTGGGCCCAGCATTTT	CASSEDRSWAQHF
TRBV7-3	14	-	TRBD2	TRBJ2-1	TGTGCCAGCAGCGCACTAGCGGGGGGCAATGAGCAGTTCTTC	CASSALAGGNEQFF
TRBV10-3	12	few	TRBD2	TRBJ2-7	TGTGCCATAAGCGGGGGAGCCTACGAGCAGTACTTC	CAISGGAYEQYF
TRBV19	17	-	TRBD1	TRBJ1-4	TGTGCCAGTAGCCCGACAGGGATACCCACAACTAATGAAAAACTGTTTTTT	CASSPTGIPTTNEKLFF
TRBV9	14	-	-	TRBJ1-2	TGTGCCAGCAGCGTAGAACTCGGAGGTAATGGCTACACCTTC	CASSVELGGNGYTF
TRBV30	13	-	TRBD1	TRBJ1-1	TGTGCCTGGAGTGGAGACAGGGGGTTTGAAGCTTTCTTT	CAWSGDRGFEAFF
TRBV15	13	-	-	TRBJ1-1	TGTGCCACCAGCAGAGATGGGAGGGGGGAAGCTTTCTTT	CATSRDGRGEAFF
TRBV11-1	15	-	-	TRBJ1-3	TGTGCCAGCAGCGGAGGACGTAGAACTCCTGACACCATATATTTT	CASSGGRRTPDTIYF
TRBV9	13	few	TRBD1	TRBJ2-1	TGTGCCAGCAGCTTAACCGGGACAGGTCGCTTTTTCTTC	CASSLTGTGRFFF
TRBV5-6	16	-	TRBD2	TRBJ2-5	TGTGCCAGCAGCCTCTCCGGGAGGGTAGAGGAAGAGACCCAGTACTTC	CASSLSGRVEEETQYF
TRBV6-4	15	-	TRBD1	TRBJ1-1	TGTGCCAGCAGGGGACAGGGGGCCGCGGGCACTGAAGCTTTCTTT	CASRGQGAAGTEAFF